This TCR beta chain was identified during a study of graft-versus-host responses after intestinal transplantation. Study-wide context: Every transplant recipient was induced with anti-thymocyte globulin, then maintained on tacrolimus and steroids for about 3 years. Whole-study findings and limits: Early post-transplant HvG declines were associated with peak circulating GvH clone levels.

This clone was counted a single time. Its antigen remains unknown. The repertoire was sequenced with immunoSEQ multiplex PCR; TCRdb's copy has only in-frame clones and lacks some. The data hold 140,000 or so clones, with 80% to 95% observed a single time. The CDR3 runs 13 residues. The V and J ends lost 4 bases and 7 bases respectively, with 13 bases between them. The starting material was unstimulated CD4+ T cells sorted from spleen or lymph node cells, obtained before intestinal transplant. The chain uses TRBV23-1 and TRBJ1-2; possibly TRBD1 for D (5 bases). TRBV23-1 is reported as an ORF; its role is uncertain. The clonotype comes from a human donor who received an intestinal transplant. As DNA, the CDR3 is TGCGCCAGCAGTCTAATCATCAGGGCTGGCTACACCTTC. Protein product: CASSLIIRAGYTF.